A selection of T cell receptor beta chains follows, all from one sample in a study of cytomegalovirus exposure and HLA in healthy donors. Assay used: immunoSEQ multiplex PCR; TCRdb lists only in-frame clones, some missing. The sample holds around 95,000 clones, approximately 81% seen once. The source material was PBMCs. The receptors originated from a man aged 18 to 35 in good health and CMV-seropositive. The CDR3 runs from the conserved cysteine through the conserved F or W. A D gene is named only where the DNA matches it firmly. Where a row states a size, it is once, few, many or the class of an expanded clone; other rows omit it.

-	TRBJ1-4	-	TRBV6-5	TGTGCCAGCAGTTACTCCGGGTCCATTAATGAAAAACTGTTTTTT	CASSYSGSINEKLFF
-	TRBJ2-4	TRBD2	TRBV2	TGTGCCAGCACTGGACAGCCGGGGGGGAACATTCAGTACTTC	CASTGQPGGNIQYF
once	TRBJ2-3	TRBD2	TRBV4-1	TGCGCCAGCAGCCAAGAATTGACTAGCGGGAGTACAGATACGCAGTATTTT	CASSQELTSGSTDTQYF
-	TRBJ1-4	TRBD1	TRBV5-1	TGCGCCAGCAGCTTGGAAGGGGGCTTTAATGAAAAACTGTTTTTT	CASSLEGGFNEKLFF
few	TRBJ1-4	-	TRBV28	TGTGCCAGCAGTTTCAACCGCGCGGTGTTTTTT	CASSFNRAVFF
-	TRBJ2-1	-	TRBV6-6	TGTGCCAGCAGAGCGGACAGCTACAATGAGCAGTTCTTC	CASRADSYNEQFF
-	TRBJ2-3	TRBD1	TRBV6-5	TGTGCCAGCGGTGGACAGGACGGAGATACGCAGTATTTT	CASGGQDGDTQYF
once	TRBJ2-2	TRBD1	TRBV30	TGTGCCTGGACTCGGGACAGCGAGGTAGCCGGGGAGCTGTTTTTT	CAWTRDSEVAGELFF
-	TRBJ2-1	TRBD2	TRBV19	TGTGCCTCCAAGGGCCCTAGCGGGAGCTCCTACAATGAGCAGTTCTTC	CASKGPSGSSYNEQFF
once	TRBJ1-1	-	TRBV18	TGTGCCAGTCGGGGGTCCCCCTCGAACACTGAAGCTTTCTTT	CASRGSPSNTEAFF
-	TRBJ1-5	-	TRBV5-6	TGTGCCAGCAGCTTGGGGGGCGGGGATCAGCCCCAGCATTTT	CASSLGGGDQPQHF
-	TRBJ2-3	-	TRBV29-1	TGCAGCGTTGAAGGAACGGTGAACACAGATACGCAGTATTTT	CSVEGTVNTDTQYF
many	TRBJ2-7	TRBD1	TRBV5-1	TGCGCCAGCAGCTTGGAGACAGGGATCGGCTACGAGCAGTACTTC	CASSLETGIGYEQYF
-	TRBJ2-7	-	TRBV29-1	TGCAGCGTTGGGACAGACCTAAGGGACGAGCAGCACTTC	CSVGTDLRDEQHF
-	TRBJ2-3	TRBD1	TRBV19	TGTGCCAGTAGGGGCAGGGGGCGCACAGATACGCAGTATTTT	CASRGRGRTDTQYF
-	TRBJ1-2	TRBD1	TRBV30	TGTGCCTGGAGTGTATCGACAGGGTATGGCTACACCTTC	CAWSVSTGYGYTF
-	TRBJ2-1	TRBD2	TRBV11-2	TGTGCCAGCAGCCAGGGACTAGTGGGGAGCATTGAGCAGTTCTTC	CASSQGLVGSIEQFF
-	TRBJ2-1	-	TRBV5-1	TGCGCCAGCAGCCCCCTCGGAGGTCCTTTGGATGAGCAGTTCTTC	CASSPLGGPLDEQFF
-	TRBJ2-2	-	TRBV6-1	TGTGCCAGCAGTGAAGGACTTTCCGGGGAGCTGTTTTTT	CASSEGLSGELFF
-	TRBJ2-2	TRBD2	TRBV4-1	TGCGCCAGCAGCCAAAGGGTTAGCGGGAGGACGAACACCGGGGAGCTGTTTTTT	CASSQRVSGRTNTGELFF
many	TRBJ2-7	-	TRBV5-6	TGTGCCAGCAGCCCTACGTCAGGGGCCGAGCAGTACTTC	CASSPTSGAEQYF
-	TRBJ2-1	-	TRBV6-1	TGTGCCAGCAGTGCATCATGGAGCTCCTACAATGAGCAGTTCTTC	CASSASWSSYNEQFF
-	TRBJ1-1	-	TRBV9	TGTGCCAGCAGCGTCGCTTGGGGGGTAGAGGCTGAAGCTTTCTTT	CASSVAWGVEAEAFF
-	TRBJ2-1	-	TRBV7-7	TGTGCCAGCAGCTTAGGAGGCGTGAATGAGCAGTTCTTC	CASSLGGVNEQFF